The 28 T cell receptor beta chains listed next were all sequenced from one sample in a study of technical replicates of blood from a few donors. Sequenced by immunoSEQ multiplex PCR; TCRdb stores in-frame clones only, minus some. The top ten clones hold approximately 7.2% of a sample with about 6,900 clones, 90% to 96% of them seen once. Source material: PBMCs. Receptors originate from a human donor in good health.

The chain combines TRBV2 with TRBJ2-3; 7 bases agree with TRBD2. Germline V CDR1 and CDR2: SNHLY, FYNNEI. The junction had 10 bases not matched to a gene; V was cut back by 4 bases and J by 0 bases. The CDR3 is 17 residues long. This chain's CDR3 is CASSGGGASTSTDTQYF. The CDR3, as DNA: TGTGCCAGCAGTGGGGGAGGGGCTAGCACAAGCACAGATACGCAGTATTTT.

The rearrangement uses TRBV20-1 and TRBJ2-5; D gene uncertain. V was pared by 3 bases and J by 7 bases, with 9 bases between. The CDR3 runs to 11 residues. The V gene's germline CDR1 is DFQATT and CDR2 SNEGSKA (reference sequence). This CDR3 reads CSASLVGTQYF. The CDR3 coding sequence is TGCAGTGCTAGCCTCGTCGGGACCCAGTACTTC.

The chain recombines TRBV5-1 with TRBJ2-1, with a weak D call TRBD2 (6 bases). V was cut by 4 bases and J by 0 bases, with 14 bases left in between. Per the germline V gene, CDR1 is SGHRS and CDR2 is YFSETQ. The CDR3 runs 16 residues. As DNA, the CDR3 is TGCGCCAGCAGCCTAAACCCTAGCGTCTCCTACAATGAGCAGTTCTTC. Its protein is CASSLNPSVSYNEQFF.

The genes are TRBV7-9 and TRBJ2-3; 7 positions match TRBD1. The CDR3 contains 15 residues. The germline gives CDR1 SEHNR, CDR2 FQNEAQ (reference sequence). The trim removed 4 bases at V and 0 bases at J, leaving 4 bases unmatched. CDR3 protein: CASSSDRASTDTQYF. CDR3 in DNA: TGTGCCAGCAGCTCTGACAGGGCTAGCACAGATACGCAGTATTTT.

The rearrangement links TRBV9 to TRBJ2-7; the D gene is possibly TRBD1 (5 bases). V was trimmed by 1 base and J by 9 bases, leaving 11 bases between them. Germline loops: CDR1 SGDLS, CDR2 YYNGEE. The CDR3 extends over 12 amino acids. The CDR3 sequence: CASSVTTGAQYF. The CDR3 bases are TGTGCCAGCAGCGTAACTACAGGTGCGCAGTACTTC.

J is TRBJ1-1 and V is TRBV10-2; D is perhaps TRBD1 (6 bases). CDR3 size: 13 residues. Germline V lookup: CDR1 WSHSY, CDR2 SAAADI. Trimming took 9 bases from V and 0 from J, leaving 11 bases between them. The CDR3 sequence: CARNRTVNTEAFF. CDR3 in DNA: TGCGCCAGGAATCGGACAGTGAACACTGAAGCTTTCTTT.

This clone was found a few times. The chain joins TRBV19 to TRBJ1-5; 10 bases map to TRBD1. The junction had 2 bases not matched to a gene; V was cut back by 3 bases and J by 6 bases. CDR1 is LNHDA, CDR2 SQIVND, per germline (reference sequence). The CDR3 sequence is 14 residues long. The CDR3 sequence is CASSIGTGVQPQHF. The DNA for the CDR3 is TGTGCCAGTAGTATCGGGACAGGGGTTCAGCCCCAGCATTTT.

CDR3 DNA: TGTGCCTGGAGTCGGGGGATGAACACTGAAGCTTTCTTT. It encodes CAWSRGMNTEAFF. The chain has TRBV30 and TRBJ1-1, with a possible D match to TRBD1 (5 bases). The CDR3 spans 13 residues. V was pared by 2 bases and J by 0 bases, with 7 bases between. The germline gives CDR1 GTSNPN, CDR2 SVGIG (reference sequence). Full variable domain (rest looked up from reference TRBV30 and TRBJ1-1): SQTIHQWPATLVQPVGSPLSLECTVEGTSNPNLYWYRQAAGRGLQLLFYSVGIGQISSEVPQNLSASRPQDRQFILSSKKLLLSDSGFYLCAWSRGMNTEAFFGQGTRLTVV.

This chain links TRBV6-1 with TRBJ2-2; D is unresolved. Per germline, CDR1 MNHNS and CDR2 SASEGT. The CDR3 covers 14 residues. Trimming left V 6 bases short and J 2 bases short, with 10 bases between. The CDR3 DNA reads as TGTGCCAGCAGAAATAGCCTAAACACCGGGGAGCTGTTTTTT. Translating gives CASRNSLNTGELFF.

The J gene is TRBJ1-1, the V gene TRBV6-5; D is unclear. Germline V gene lookup returns CDR1 MNHEY and CDR2 SVGAGI. The CDR3 sequence is 13 residues long. Between the trimmed V and J ends, which lost 2 bases and 5 bases, there was a span of 9 bases. CDR3 residues: CASSYNDGTEAFF. CDR3 in DNA: TGTGCCAGCAGTTACAATGACGGGACTGAAGCTTTCTTT.

J is TRBJ2-1 and V is TRBV10-1; 7 positions agree with TRBD2. Germline V lookup: CDR1 WNHNN, CDR2 SYGVQD (reference sequence). V was pared by 2 bases and J by 12 bases, with 4 bases of the junction left unmatched. The CDR3 has 12 residues. CDR3 region: CASSELAGVQFF. Here the CDR3 DNA reads TGCGCCAGCAGTGAGCTGGCGGGAGTGCAGTTCTTC.

The chain couples TRBV18 to TRBJ2-5, with 14 positions matching TRBD2. The germline CDR1 and CDR2 sequences are KGHSH and LQKENI. This CDR3 comprises 16 residues. With V trimmed by 5 bases and J by 5 bases, 7 bases remained unmatched. CDR3 sequence reads: CASSTGTSGSGETQYF. CDR3 DNA: TGTGCCAGCTCAACAGGGACTAGCGGGAGCGGTGAGACCCAGTACTTC.

The genes are TRBV25-1 and TRBJ1-4; D is uncertain. The CDR3 runs to 15 residues. V gave up 3 bases and J gave up 8 bases, with 16 bases separating them. Germline CDR1 MGHDK, CDR2 SYGVNS. CDR3 DNA sequence: TGTGCCAGCAGTGATCCCCGGGGAGTTTACGAAAAACTGTTTTTT. Encoded protein: CASSDPRGVYEKLFF. Drawing the rest from reference TRBV25-1 and TRBJ1-4, the complete variable domain is EADIYQTPRYLVIGTGKKITLECSQTMGHDKMYWYQQDPGMELHLIHYSYGVNSTEKGDLSSESTVSRIRTEHFPLTLESARPSHTSQYLCASSDPRGVYEKLFFGSGTQLSVL.

The V gene is TRBV30, the J gene TRBJ2-5, with 7 bases identical to TRBD1. The CDR3 runs 13 residues. The junction had 4 bases not matched to a gene; V was cut back by 5 bases and J by 1 base. Germline lookup yields CDR1 GTSNPN and CDR2 SVGIG (reference sequence). The CDR3 loop reads CAWEQGIQETQYF. The CDR3 region has the DNA TGTGCCTGGGAACAGGGGATCCAAGAGACCCAGTACTTC.

CDR3 sequence: CASSKAPGERQGEQFF. Here the CDR3 DNA reads TGTGCCAGCAGTAAGGCCCCGGGGGAAAGACAAGGTGAGCAGTTCTTC. The V call is TRBV4-2, the J call TRBJ2-1; D is perhaps TRBD2 (6 bases). Trimming shortened V by 6 bases and J by 9 bases, and 24 bases separated the two germline ends. This CDR3 region has 16 residues. The V gene's germline CDR1 is LGHNA and CDR2 YNFKEQ.

The chain carries TRBV2 and TRBJ2-6, with D perhaps TRBD1 (6 bases). Germline lookup yields CDR1 SNHLY and CDR2 FYNNEI. V was pared by 8 bases and J by 0 bases, with 14 bases between. The CDR3 consists of 16 residues. DNA of the CDR3: TGTGCCAGCGGCCAGGGGAAAGGCTCTGGGGCCAACGTCCTGACTTTC. Translation gives CASGQGKGSGANVLTF.

This rearrangement joins TRBV9 to TRBJ2-5; 7 positions match TRBD2. V lost 0 bases and J lost 2; bases outside the gene matches: 4. Germline V lookup: CDR1 SGDLS, CDR2 YYNGEE. The CDR3 loop spans 15 amino acids. This chain's CDR3 is CASSVGLADQETQYF. In nucleotides, the CDR3 is TGTGCCAGCAGCGTAGGTCTAGCGGATCAAGAGACCCAGTACTTC.

This chain joins TRBV29-1 and TRBJ1-1; D ambiguous. V lost 5 bases, J lost 4 bases, and 20 bases lay in between. The germline V gene has CDR1 SQVTM and CDR2 ANQGSEA. The CDR3 has 15 amino acids. The CDR3 spells CSVSVSPGVGTEAFF. The CDR3 nucleotides read TGCAGCGTTTCAGTTAGCCCGGGTGTTGGCACTGAAGCTTTCTTT.

The chain has TRBV20-1 and TRBJ2-1; D perhaps matches TRBD1 (5 bases). This CDR3 has 11 residues. Germline V gives CDR1 DFQATT, CDR2 SNEGSKA (reference sequence). Trimming cost V 6 bases and J 9 bases, with 12 bases left between them. In nucleotides, the CDR3 is TGCAGTGCATCCAGGGCGCTTGAGCAGTTCTTC. It encodes CSASRALEQFF.

V gene TRBV28 combines with J gene TRBJ2-5, with D perhaps matching TRBD2 (7 bases). The CDR3 extends over 14 amino acids. The V and J ends lost 6 bases and 5 bases respectively, with 16 bases between them. CDR1 is MDHEN and CDR2 is SYDVKM in the germline V gene. The CDR3: CASSPRRGRETQYF. The CDR3 region has the DNA TGTGCCAGCAGCCCAAGGCGGGGGCGGGAGACCCAGTACTTC. Supplemented by reference TRBV28 and TRBJ2-5, the full variable domain reads DVKVTQSSRYLVKRTGEKVFLECVQDMDHENMFWYRQDPGLGLRLIYFSYDVKMKEKGDIPEGYSVSREKKERFSLILESASTNQTSMYLCASSPRRGRETQYFGPGTRLLVL.

The genes are TRBV5-1 and TRBJ2-3; the match to TRBD2 covers 7 bases. This CDR3 spans 16 amino acids. Germline loops: CDR1 SGHRS, CDR2 YFSETQ. V gave up 0 bases and J gave up 4 bases; unmatched junction bases: 8. DNA for the CDR3: TGCGCCAGCAGCTTGGAGGTGGGAGGGCCATCAGATACGCAGTATTTT. This sequence encodes CASSLEVGGPSDTQYF.

V gene TRBV6-6 combines with J gene TRBJ2-7; D is unclear. CDR1 and CDR2 (germline): MNHNY, SVGAGI (reference sequence). The CDR3 loop spans 12 amino acids. Trimming removed 4 bases at V and 0 bases at J, with 4 bases between. The CDR3 spells CASSSRSYEQYF. Written as DNA, the CDR3 is TGTGCCAGCAGTTCCCGCTCCTACGAGCAGTACTTC.

This rearrangement joins TRBV29-1 to TRBJ2-1; D gene ambiguous. V was cut by 0 bases and J by 9 bases, with 6 bases left in between. Germline CDR1 SQVTM, CDR2 ANQGSEA. The CDR3 has 11 residues. CDR3 protein: CSVEDFVEQFF. DNA for the CDR3: TGCAGCGTTGAAGATTTCGTTGAGCAGTTCTTC.

This sequence joins TRBV5-5 and TRBJ1-1, with 8 bases fitting TRBD1. The CDR3 has 12 amino acids. V was pared by 4 bases and J by 11 bases, with 7 bases of the junction left unmatched. CDR1 and CDR2 from the germline V gene are SGHKS and YYEKEE (reference sequence). DNA for the CDR3: TGTGCCAGCAGCGAGGACAGGGATCCGGCTTTCTTT. Translating gives CASSEDRDPAFF. Variable domain in full (rest from reference TRBV5-5 and TRBJ1-1): DAGVTQSPTHLIKTRGQQVTLRCSPISGHKSVSWYQQVLGQGPQFIFQYYEKEERGRGNFPDRFSARQFPNYSSELNVNALLLGDSALYLCASSEDRDPAFFGQGTRLTVV.

J is TRBJ2-1 and V is TRBV4-2; a weak D match, TRBD2 (6 bases). The CDR3 totals 15 residues. Germline values: CDR1 LGHNA, CDR2 YNFKEQ. V gave up 5 bases and J gave up 2 bases, with 13 bases separating them. Here the CDR3 DNA reads TGTGCCAGCAGCTGGGGTACTAGCCCCTACAATGAGCAGTTCTTC. It is translated as CASSWGTSPYNEQFF.

The chain carries TRBV5-1 and TRBJ1-3; 7 nucleotides match TRBD1. The germline gives CDR1 SGHRS, CDR2 YFSETQ. J gave up 0 bases and V 0 bases, and 3 bases lay outside the gene matches. CDR3 length: 16 residues. The CDR3 nucleotides read TGCGCCAGCAGCTTGGGGGACAGAAGCTCTGGAAACACCATATATTTT. Protein: CASSLGDRSSGNTIYF. The whole variable domain, filled in from reference TRBV5-1 and TRBJ1-3, reads KAGVTQTPRYLIKTRGQQVTLSCSPISGHRSVSWYQQTPGQGLQFLFEYFSETQRNKGNFPGRFSGRQFSNSRSEMNVSTLELGDSALYLCASSLGDRSSGNTIYFGEGSWLTVV.

The chain couples TRBV29-1 to TRBJ1-4; no definite D call. Trimming pared 6 bases from V and 5 bases from J, leaving 10 bases between. Germline lookup yields CDR1 SQVTM and CDR2 ANQGSEA. The CDR3 length is 12 residues. The CDR3 DNA follows: TGCAGCGTCACAGAGCACAATGAAAAACTGTTTTTT. The encoded protein is CSVTEHNEKLFF.

J is TRBJ2-1 and V is TRBV10-2, with D possibly TRBD2 on 5 matching bases. CDR3 size: 14 residues. Germline loops: CDR1 WSHSY, CDR2 SAAADI. Between the trimmed V and J ends, which lost 7 bases and 0 bases, there was a span of 10 bases. The CDR3 DNA reads TGCGCCAGCACAGGACGGGACTCCTACAATGAGCAGTTCTTC. It yields the protein CASTGRDSYNEQFF.